Below, 32 T cell receptor beta chains from the same sample are listed, as sequenced in a study of identical twins. One entry per CDR3 protein, called by TCRdb with MiXCR from the 5' RACE reads. Here the sample spans about 530,000 distinct CDR3 sequences, about a fifth being singletons. The data were also submitted as part of a second study, on yellow fever vaccine responses in identical twins.

Sequenced input: CD4+ T cells sorted from blood. These receptor sequences come from a woman aged 18-35 years in good health.

This clonotype has a handful of counts. The chain is built from TRBV29-1 and TRBJ2-7; 8 bases are a match to TRBD1. V dropped 4 bases and J dropped 7; count of bases not matched to a gene: 3. CDR3 size: 11 residues. The germline V gene encodes CDR1 SQVTM and CDR2 ANQGSEA. Here the CDR3 reads CSVAQGGEQYV. The DNA for the CDR3 is TGCAGCGTTGCACAGGGGGGTGAGCAGTACGTC.

The chain links TRBV12-3 or TRBV12-4 to TRBJ1-2, with D uncertain. V lost 4 bases, J lost 8 bases, and 23 bases lay in between. This CDR3 is built from 16 residues. The CDR3 protein is CASSSLGGSGGSGYTF. The CDR3 DNA follows: TGTGCCAGCAGTTCACTTGGAGGTTCGGGTGGTTCCGGCTACACCTTC.

The rearrangement links TRBV5-1 to TRBJ1-2; 10 positions agree with TRBD1. After removal of 4 bases from V and 4 bases from J, the junction contained 7 bases not matched to a gene. Germline CDR1 SGHRS, CDR2 YFSETQ. This CDR3 region has 15 residues. DNA of the CDR3: TGCGCCAGCAGCACCGGACAGGGGGAGGTCTATGGCTACACCTTC. Protein product: CASSTGQGEVYGYTF.

This clonotype was found a few times. V usage is TRBV5-6 and J usage is TRBJ2-4; weak D call: TRBD2 (5 bases). Germline-derived CDR1 and CDR2 are SGHDT and YYEEEE. The CDR3 is made up of 14 amino acids. Trimming removed 6 bases from V and 5 bases from J, with 15 bases in between. The DNA for the CDR3 is TGTGCCAGCAAGGGCAAGGCTAGCCAAAACATTCAGTACTTC. It codes for CASKGKASQNIQYF.

The chain combines TRBV10-1 with TRBJ2-5; 7 nucleotides agree with TRBD2. Germline CDR1 reads WNHNN; CDR2 reads SYGVQD (reference sequence). The CDR3 has 14 amino acids. V dropped 3 bases and J dropped 4; count of bases not matched to a gene: 5. The CDR3 here is CASSDQGGPETQYF. The CDR3 DNA follows: TGCGCCAGCAGTGACCAGGGAGGGCCAGAGACCCAGTACTTC.

V usage is TRBV29-1 and J usage is TRBJ2-1; D might be TRBD2 (5 bases). The CDR3 sequence is 14 residues long. Germline V CDR1 and CDR2: SQVTM, ANQGSEA. Trimming shortened V by 4 bases and J by 0 bases, and 10 bases separated the two germline ends. The DNA for the CDR3 is TGCAGCGTTGGAGGGCGGACCTCCTACAATGAGCAGTTCTTC. Residues: CSVGGRTSYNEQFF.

The chain carries TRBV15 and TRBJ1-1; no clear D. The CDR3 contains 16 residues. CDR1 is LNHNV, CDR2 YYDKDF, per germline (reference sequence). V was cut by 1 base and J by 6 bases, with 18 bases left in between. The CDR3 here is CATSRGGIEGRAEAFF. The CDR3 DNA is TGTGCCACCAGCAGAGGGGGAATAGAGGGTAGGGCTGAAGCTTTCTTT.

This clonotype was observed at least ten times. The V call is TRBV7-2, the J call TRBJ2-3, with D possibly matching TRBD2 (5 bases). The CDR3 totals 14 residues. The V gene's germline CDR1 is SGHTA and CDR2 FQGNSA. With 3 bases removed from V and 2 bases from J, the gap between germline ends came to 9 bases. This CDR3 is CASSLGVYTDTQYF. DNA for the CDR3: TGTGCCAGCAGCTTGGGAGTTTACACAGATACGCAGTATTTT.

The V gene is TRBV20-1, the J gene TRBJ2-2; 7 bases line up with TRBD2. V shed 3 bases, J shed 1 base, and the junction held 5 bases outside the gene matches. Germline V gives CDR1 DFQATT, CDR2 SNEGSKA (reference sequence). This CDR3 has 15 amino acids. DNA for the CDR3: TGCAGTGCTAGCGCCGGGACTAAGAACACCGGGGAGCTGTTTTTT. Translation gives CSASAGTKNTGELFF.

This clonotype was counted many times. V and J are TRBV5-1 and TRBJ1-1; TRBD1 agrees at 8 bases. This CDR3 has 14 amino acids. The ends lost 2 bases at V and 1 base at J; junction bases unmatched: 1. Germline CDR1 reads SGHRS; CDR2 reads YFSETQ. CDR3 sequence reads: CASSFRGQNTEAFF. The CDR3 nucleotides read TGCGCCAGCAGCTTCAGGGGGCAGAACACTGAAGCTTTCTTT.

The chain joins TRBV20-1 to TRBJ2-7; 7 bases agree with TRBD2. Germline values: CDR1 DFQATT, CDR2 SNEGSKA (reference sequence). The CDR3 has 14 amino acids. The CDR3 nucleotides are TGCAGTGCCAGAGGTATTAGCGGGCCCTACGAGCAGTACGTC. It is translated as CSARGISGPYEQYV.

This clonotype was seen repeatedly, ten times or more. V and J are TRBV4-1 and TRBJ1-1; D gene uncertain. V was cut by 0 bases and J by 5 bases, with 7 bases left in between. The CDR3 loop spans 13 amino acids. Germline values: CDR1 MGHRA, CDR2 YSYEKL. The CDR3 protein is CASSQDVRTEAFF. Here the CDR3 DNA reads TGCGCCAGCAGCCAAGATGTTAGGACTGAAGCTTTCTTT.

This clonotype has more than one count but fewer than ten. This chain uses TRBV20-1 with TRBJ1-1; D gene ambiguous. Germline CDR1 and CDR2: DFQATT and SNEGSKA (reference sequence). Trimming took off 2 bases at V and 7 bases at J, with 14 bases between the two ends. The CDR3 consists of 13 residues. The CDR3 loop reads CSARPFWDGEAFF. CDR3 in DNA: TGCAGTGCTAGACCCTTCTGGGATGGTGAAGCTTTCTTT.

This clonotype was counted between two and nine times. J is TRBJ2-3 and V is TRBV20-1; either TRBD1 or TRBD2 may fit D (5 bases each). Germline CDR1 reads DFQATT; CDR2 reads SNEGSKA (reference sequence). Trimming took 6 bases from V and 1 from J, leaving 14 bases between them. The CDR3 totals 14 residues. The DNA for the CDR3 is TGCAGTGCCGGACCGGGACCTCGCACAGATACGCAGTATTTT. It encodes CSAGPGPRTDTQYF.

J is TRBJ1-3 and V is TRBV6-1; D remains ambiguous. Germline-derived CDR1 and CDR2 are MNHNS and SASEGT. V was shortened by 4 bases and J by 5 bases, with 6 bases between the two germline ends. There are 12 residues in the CDR3. The CDR3 DNA reads as TGTGCCAGCAGTGCCGACAGAAACACCATATATTTT. This translates into CASSADRNTIYF.

The V call is TRBV10-3, the J call TRBJ2-4; D is ambiguous. The CDR3 contains 16 residues. Germline V lookup: CDR1 ENHRY, CDR2 SYGVKD. Deletions cut 0 bases from V and 0 bases from J, with 9 bases between. CDR3 loop: CAISESSFIAKNIQYF. DNA for the CDR3: TGTGCCATCAGTGAGTCGTCCTTTATAGCCAAAAACATTCAGTACTTC.

The rearrangement uses TRBV20-1 and TRBJ2-7; no firm D call. The V gene's germline CDR1 is DFQATT and CDR2 SNEGSKA (reference sequence). This CDR3 contains 12 residues. The germline V and J ends were trimmed by 3 bases and 3 bases, with 9 bases remaining between them. The CDR3 DNA reads as TGCAGTGCTAGTCCCAACCACTACGAGCAGTACGTC. This gives the protein CSASPNHYEQYV.

This CDR3 reads CSARRPSGGTTNEQFF. In DNA form, the CDR3 reads TGCAGTGCTAGAAGGCCTAGCGGGGGAACAACGAATGAGCAGTTCTTC. The chain uses TRBV20-1 and TRBJ2-1; 10 nucleotides line up with TRBD2. CDR3 size: 16 residues. Germline lookup yields CDR1 DFQATT and CDR2 SNEGSKA (reference sequence). Trimming cost V 2 bases and J 7 bases; bases outside gene matches: 11.

This clonotype was seen more than once but under ten times. The gene calls are TRBV5-1 and TRBJ2-1; 12 bases agree with TRBD1. With V trimmed by 3 bases and J by 9 bases, 13 bases remained unmatched. Germline assignment: CDR1 SGHRS and CDR2 YFSETQ. CDR3 length: 17 residues. The CDR3 here is CASSSFPGQGADSEQFF. CDR3 DNA sequence: TGCGCCAGCAGCTCGTTCCCGGGACAGGGGGCGGATAGTGAGCAGTTCTTC.

V and J are TRBV20-1 and TRBJ2-3, with D unclear. Germline V gene sequence: CDR1 DFQATT, CDR2 SNEGSKA (reference sequence). This CDR3 contains 16 residues. Deletions cut 6 bases from V and 5 bases from J, with 24 bases between. Written as DNA, the CDR3 is TGCAGTGCCCACGACCCGGGCTCCTTGACGAGAGATACGCAGTATTTT. This sequence encodes CSAHDPGSLTRDTQYF.

This clonotype was seen more than once but under ten times. V is TRBV19 and J is TRBJ1-5, with unresolved D. The CDR3 has 12 amino acids. The V gene's germline CDR1 is LNHDA and CDR2 SQIVND (reference sequence). With 6 bases removed from V and 7 bases from J, the gap between germline ends came to 10 bases. The CDR3 protein is CASSKLRQPQHF. DNA for the CDR3: TGTGCCAGTAGCAAACTACGGCAGCCCCAGCATTTT.

This chain uses TRBV7-3 with TRBJ2-2; D is undetermined. Germline assignment: CDR1 SGHTA and CDR2 FQGTGA. Trimming pared 2 bases from V and 6 bases from J, leaving 10 bases between. This CDR3 has 14 amino acids. The chain's CDR3 is CASSLWRFAGELFF. CDR3 DNA sequence: TGTGCCAGCAGCTTATGGCGGTTCGCCGGGGAGCTGTTTTTT.

This clonotype has more than one count but fewer than ten. This chain joins TRBV7-9 and TRBJ2-7; D is undetermined. Trimming pared 8 bases from V and 7 bases from J, leaving 15 bases between. Per germline, CDR1 SEHNR and CDR2 FQNEAQ (reference sequence). The CDR3 is made up of 12 amino acids. CDR3 residues: CASGRRLGEQYV. As DNA, the CDR3 is TGTGCCAGCGGTCGCCGTCTAGGGGAGCAGTACGTC.

The V and J genes are TRBV5-1 and TRBJ2-6; no clear D gene. CDR1 and CDR2 from the germline V gene are SGHRS and YFSETQ. V was trimmed by 0 bases and J by 0 bases, leaving 10 bases between them. The CDR3 has 17 residues. CDR3 protein: CASSLGGPSSGANVLTF. The CDR3 DNA reads as TGCGCCAGCAGCTTGGGCGGCCCCAGCTCTGGGGCCAACGTCCTGACTTTC.

This clonotype was observed a handful of times. The V and J genes are TRBV12-3 or TRBV12-4 and TRBJ1-5; D may be TRBD1 (5 bases). The CDR3 contains 12 residues. Trimming stripped 6 bases from V and 5 bases from J, with 8 bases between. The chain's CDR3 is CASRGTDQPQHF. As DNA, the CDR3 is TGTGCCAGCAGGGGGACGGATCAGCCCCAGCATTTT.

The V call is TRBV9, the J call TRBJ2-3, with unresolved D. The V end was cut by 2 bases, the J end by 2 bases, with 3 bases between. Per the germline V gene, CDR1 is SGDLS and CDR2 is YYNGEE. This CDR3 contains 12 residues. For the CDR3, the DNA is TGTGCCAGCAGCGTTCACACAGATACGCAGTATTTT. Translated: CASSVHTDTQYF. Looking up the rest from reference TRBV9 and TRBJ2-3 gives the full variable domain: DSGVTQTPKHLITATGQRVTLRCSPRSGDLSVYWYQQSLDQGLQFLIQYYNGEERAKGNILERFSAQQFPDLHSELNLSSLELGDSALYFCASSVHTDTQYFGPGTRLTVL.

The genes are TRBV12-3 or TRBV12-4 and TRBJ2-2; TRBD2 agrees at 13 bases. After removal of 6 bases from V and 6 bases from J, the junction contained 10 bases not matched to a gene. CDR3 length equals 17 residues. For the CDR3, the DNA is TGTGCCAGCAGACTCACTAGCGGGAGGGCCCACGCCGGGGAGCTGTTTTTT. It yields the protein CASRLTSGRAHAGELFF.

This clonotype was counted at least ten times. The chain employs TRBV2 and TRBJ2-7, with D unresolved. The V end was cut by 7 bases, the J end by 2 bases, with 6 bases between. The CDR3 is made up of 11 amino acids. Germline CDR1 and CDR2: SNHLY and FYNNEI. CDR3 residues: CASTQTYEQYV. The CDR3 nucleotides are TGTGCCAGCACACAAACCTACGAGCAGTACGTC.

In DNA form, the CDR3 reads TGTGCCAGCAGCGGCGCACAGGGGCGTCGCGGGGAGCTGTTTTTT. It specifies CASSGAQGRRGELFF. J is TRBJ2-2 and V is TRBV7-8; 7 bases match TRBD1. Germline CDR1 is SGHVS and CDR2 is FQNEAQ. Germline trimming cut 5 bases from V and 7 bases from J; bases unmatched to any gene: 10. CDR3 length: 15 residues.

This clonotype was counted a few times. The chain's CDR3 is CASSLASGISGTEAFF. The DNA of the CDR3 is TGTGCCAGCAGCTTAGCGTCAGGGATCTCGGGCACTGAAGCTTTCTTT. V usage is TRBV7-9 and J usage is TRBJ1-1; a weak D match, TRBD1 (5 bases). V was clipped by 0 bases and J by 4 bases, with 15 bases between them. Germline CDR1 reads SEHNR; CDR2 reads FQNEAQ (reference sequence). The CDR3 contains 16 residues.

This rearrangement joins TRBV4-1 to TRBJ2-1, with 8 bases that match TRBD2. CDR3 length: 16 amino acids. Germline V lookup: CDR1 MGHRA, CDR2 YSYEKL. V dropped 4 bases and J dropped 0; count of bases not matched to a gene: 5. The CDR3 DNA reads TGCGCCAGCAGCCTACTAGCGGTTAGCTCCTACAATGAGCAGTTCTTC. Translation gives CASSLLAVSSYNEQFF.

The chain uses TRBV12-3 or TRBV12-4 and TRBJ1-2, with no clear D. This CDR3 contains 13 residues. Trimming stripped 5 bases from V and 2 bases from J, with 9 bases between. CDR3 sequence: CASSHQANYGYTF. The CDR3 DNA reads TGTGCCAGCAGTCATCAGGCCAACTATGGCTACACCTTC.